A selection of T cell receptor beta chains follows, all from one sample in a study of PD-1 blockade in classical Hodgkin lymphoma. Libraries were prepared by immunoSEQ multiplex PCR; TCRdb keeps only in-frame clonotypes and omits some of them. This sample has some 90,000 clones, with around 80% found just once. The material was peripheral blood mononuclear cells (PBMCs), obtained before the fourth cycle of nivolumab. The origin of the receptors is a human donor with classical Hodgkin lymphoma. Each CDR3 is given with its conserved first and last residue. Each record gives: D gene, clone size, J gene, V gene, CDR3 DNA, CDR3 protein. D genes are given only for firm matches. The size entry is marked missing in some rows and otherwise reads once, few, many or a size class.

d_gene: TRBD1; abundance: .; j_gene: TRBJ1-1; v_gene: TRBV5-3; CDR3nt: TGTGCCAGAAGCCTACCCAGGGGGAAGAACACTGAAGCTTTCTTT; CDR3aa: CARSLPRGKNTEAFF
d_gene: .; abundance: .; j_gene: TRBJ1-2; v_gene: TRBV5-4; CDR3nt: TGTGCCAGCAGCCCGGAGGGGATCTTATCTAACTATGGCTACACCTTC; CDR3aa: CASSPEGILSNYGYTF
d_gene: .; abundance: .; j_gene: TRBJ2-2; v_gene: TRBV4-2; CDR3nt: TGTGCCAGCAGCCAAGGGGACGGATTAAACACCGGGGAGCTGTTTTTT; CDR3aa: CASSQGDGLNTGELFF
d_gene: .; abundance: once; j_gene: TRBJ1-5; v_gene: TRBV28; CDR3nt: TGTGCCAGCAGTAGAGATTTAACCCAGCCCCAGCATTTT; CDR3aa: CASSRDLTQPQHF
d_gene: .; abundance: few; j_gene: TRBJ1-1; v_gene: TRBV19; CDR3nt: TGTGCCAGTAGTCTCTCTACAGGGACGAACACTGAAGCTTTCTTT; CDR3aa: CASSLSTGTNTEAFF
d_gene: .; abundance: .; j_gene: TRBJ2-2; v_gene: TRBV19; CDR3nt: TGTGCCAGTAGTGTCGACAGGAACACCGGGGAGCTGTTTTTT; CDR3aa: CASSVDRNTGELFF
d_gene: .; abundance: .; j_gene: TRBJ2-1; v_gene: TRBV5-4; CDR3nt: TGTGCCAGCAGCTCGTTCGCCGGGAAGAGCTCCTACAATGAGCAGTTCTTC; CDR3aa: CASSSFAGKSSYNEQFF
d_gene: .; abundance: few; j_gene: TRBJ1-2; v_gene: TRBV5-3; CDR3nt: TGTGCCAGAAGACCACGCCGGGCCCTCTATGGCTACACCTTC; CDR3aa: CARRPRRALYGYTF
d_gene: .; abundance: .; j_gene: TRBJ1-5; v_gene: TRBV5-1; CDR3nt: TGCGCCAGCAGCTTGGGCACGAATAAGCCCCAGCATTTT; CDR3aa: CASSLGTNKPQHF
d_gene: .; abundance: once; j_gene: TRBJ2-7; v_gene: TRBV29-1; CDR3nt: TGCAGCGTTTACACTAATTACGAGCAGTACTTC; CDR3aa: CSVYTNYEQYF
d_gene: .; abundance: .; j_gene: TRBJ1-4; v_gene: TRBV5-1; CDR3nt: TGCGCCAGCAGCTTGGCCAATACGGGAGGAGAAAAACTGTTTTTT; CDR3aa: CASSLANTGGEKLFF
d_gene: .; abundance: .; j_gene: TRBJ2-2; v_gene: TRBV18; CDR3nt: TGTGCCAGCTCACCACCGGGACAGAACACCGGGGAGCTGTTTTTT; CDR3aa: CASSPPGQNTGELFF
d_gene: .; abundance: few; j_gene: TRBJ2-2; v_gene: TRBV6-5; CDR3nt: TGTGCCAGCAGTCCTCAAGGGGCGGGAACCGGGGAGCTGTTTTTT; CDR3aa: CASSPQGAGTGELFF
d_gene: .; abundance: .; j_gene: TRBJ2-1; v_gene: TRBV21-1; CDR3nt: TGTGCCAGCAGCACCGGTCGGCTAGCGGGAATCTACAATGAGCAGTTCTTC; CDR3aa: CASSTGRLAGIYNEQFF
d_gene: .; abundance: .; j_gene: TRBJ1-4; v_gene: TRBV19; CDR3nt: TGTGCCAGTAGTTCCCCCTCCCGGGTGGGAGAAAAACTGTTTTTT; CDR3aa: CASSSPSRVGEKLFF
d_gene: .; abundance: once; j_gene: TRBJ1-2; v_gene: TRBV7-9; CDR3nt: TGTGCCAGCCGCCCTTTGACAGGATACACCTATGGCTACACCTTC; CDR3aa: CASRPLTGYTYGYTF
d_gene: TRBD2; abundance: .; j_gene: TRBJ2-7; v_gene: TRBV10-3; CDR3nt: TGTGCCACGGGACTAGGGTCCTACGAGCAGTACTTC; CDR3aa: CATGLGSYEQYF
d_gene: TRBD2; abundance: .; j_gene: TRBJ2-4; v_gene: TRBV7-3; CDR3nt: TGTGCCAGCAGCCCGGGCGGGAGAATGGGCATTCAGTACTTC; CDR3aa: CASSPGGRMGIQYF
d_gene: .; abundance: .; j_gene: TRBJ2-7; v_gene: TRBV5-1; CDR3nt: TGCGCCAGCAGCTTGGGGGGCAGGCCCTACGAGCAGTACTTC; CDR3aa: CASSLGGRPYEQYF
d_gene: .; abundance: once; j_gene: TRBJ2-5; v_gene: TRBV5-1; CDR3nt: TGCGCCAGCAGCTTGATGGGACTGGCGGAGACCCAGTACTTC; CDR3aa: CASSLMGLAETQYF
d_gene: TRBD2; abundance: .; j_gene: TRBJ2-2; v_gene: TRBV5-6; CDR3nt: TGTGCCAGCAGCAATATAGCGGGAGTTAGCACCGGGGAGCTGTTTTTT; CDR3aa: CASSNIAGVSTGELFF
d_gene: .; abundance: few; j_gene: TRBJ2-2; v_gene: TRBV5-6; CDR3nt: TGTGCCAGCAGCCCGATAAACCGAAAAACCGGGGAGCTGTTTTTT; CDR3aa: CASSPINRKTGELFF
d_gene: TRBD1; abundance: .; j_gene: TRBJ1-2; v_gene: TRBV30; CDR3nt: TGTGCCTGGAGTGACCCGGGACAGGGAGAATCTGGCTACACCTTC; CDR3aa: CAWSDPGQGESGYTF
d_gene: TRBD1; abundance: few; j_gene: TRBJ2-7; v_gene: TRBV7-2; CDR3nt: TGTGCCAGCAGCGTTACAGGGGGCGAGGGACGAGAGCAGTACTTC; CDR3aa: CASSVTGGEGREQYF
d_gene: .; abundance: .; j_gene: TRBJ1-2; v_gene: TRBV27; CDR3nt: TGTGCCAGCAGCCATTCCTCAGGGGAGAGGGACTATGGCTACACCTTC; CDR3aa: CASSHSSGERDYGYTF
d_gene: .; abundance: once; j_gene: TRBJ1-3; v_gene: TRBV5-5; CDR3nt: TGTGCCAGCAGCTTGGTTGGGGCGTCGGGAAACACCATATATTTT; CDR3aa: CASSLVGASGNTIYF
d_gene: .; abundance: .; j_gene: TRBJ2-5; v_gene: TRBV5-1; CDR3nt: TGCGCCAGCAGCCCACCAAGCCAGGGGAAGGGGACCCAGTACTTC; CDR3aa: CASSPPSQGKGTQYF
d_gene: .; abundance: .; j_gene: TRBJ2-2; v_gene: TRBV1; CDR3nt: TGCACCAGCAGCCAACCAGATTGCGGGAGCACCGGGGAGCTGTTTTTT; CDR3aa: CTSSQPDCGSTGELFF
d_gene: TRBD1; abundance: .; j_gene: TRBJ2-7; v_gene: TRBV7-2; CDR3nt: TGTGCCAGCAGCTTATGGGACAGGGTATCCGAGCAGTACTTC; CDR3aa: CASSLWDRVSEQYF
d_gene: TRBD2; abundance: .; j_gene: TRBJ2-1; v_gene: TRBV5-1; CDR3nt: TGCGCCAGCAGCTCCTACGGTCTAGCGGAGCTTAATGAGCAGTTCTTC; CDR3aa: CASSSYGLAELNEQFF
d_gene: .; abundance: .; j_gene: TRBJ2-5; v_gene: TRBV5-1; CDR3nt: TGCGCCAGCAGCTTGGAAGGGTCGGAGACCCAGTACTTC; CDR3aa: CASSLEGSETQYF
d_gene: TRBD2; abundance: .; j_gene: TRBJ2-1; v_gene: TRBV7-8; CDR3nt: TGTGCCAGCACCGAACCGGGACTAGCGGGGTACGGTGAGCAGTTCTTC; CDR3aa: CASTEPGLAGYGEQFF
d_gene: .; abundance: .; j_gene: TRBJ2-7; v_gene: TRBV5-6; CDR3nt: TGTGCCAGCAGCTCGGTGGGGGTGATTACCTACGAGCAGTACTTC; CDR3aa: CASSSVGVITYEQYF